This T cell receptor beta chain appears in the sequencing data of a study of beta chain features in type 1 diabetes. Study outcomes and limitations: Fewer junction insertions and more nucleotide deletions appeared in type 1 diabetes patients. Whether HLA type influences TCRB rearrangement remained unresolved here.

cDNA synthesis used the whole RNA isolate, giving expressed TCRB sequences. This table comes from immunoSEQ multiplex PCR, and its TCRdb copy is limited to in-frame clones, with some not included. The sample includes fewer than 150,000 clones, 6.9% seen only once; the top ten take around 1.5%. The germline V gene encodes CDR1 MNHNY and CDR2 SVGAGI (reference sequence). V was pared by 5 bases and J by 3 bases, with 3 bases of the junction left unmatched. The CDR3 sequence is 13 residues long. As for this clone: What it recognizes is unknown. Other DNA sequences in this specimen translate into the identical CDR3.

Sorting of CD4+ naive, central memory, regulatory and stem cell-like memory cells was performed via CD45RO/CCR7/CD25/CD127/CD95/CD27. This TCR derives from a woman aged 25-40 years in good health. Sequenced: central memory CD4+ T cells from blood. The J gene is TRBJ1-2, the V gene TRBV6-6, with TRBD1 matching over 7 bases. The CDR3 region is CASSPTGDYGYTF. The CDR3 DNA follows: TGTGCCAGCAGTCCTACAGGGGACTATGGCTACACCTTC.